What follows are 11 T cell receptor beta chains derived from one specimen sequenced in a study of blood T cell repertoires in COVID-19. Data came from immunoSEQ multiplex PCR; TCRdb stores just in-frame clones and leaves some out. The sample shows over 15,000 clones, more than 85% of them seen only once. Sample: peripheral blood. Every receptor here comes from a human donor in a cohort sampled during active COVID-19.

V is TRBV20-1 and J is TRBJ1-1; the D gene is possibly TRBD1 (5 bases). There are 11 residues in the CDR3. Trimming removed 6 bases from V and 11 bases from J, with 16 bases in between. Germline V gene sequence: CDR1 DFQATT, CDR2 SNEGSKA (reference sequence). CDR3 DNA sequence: TGCAGTGCCAAGTCGCTGGCAGGGGCTTTCTTT. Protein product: CSAKSLAGAFF.

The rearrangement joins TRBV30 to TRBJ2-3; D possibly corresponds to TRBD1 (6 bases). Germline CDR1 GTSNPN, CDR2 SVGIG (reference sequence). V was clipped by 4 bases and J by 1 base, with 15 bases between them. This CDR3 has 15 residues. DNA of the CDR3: TGTGCCTGGAAAGGCTTTGGGGGCCGCACAGATACGCAGTATTTT. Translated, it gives CAWKGFGGRTDTQYF. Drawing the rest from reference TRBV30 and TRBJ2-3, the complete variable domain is SQTIHQWPATLVQPVGSPLSLECTVEGTSNPNLYWYRQAAGRGLQLLFYSVGIGQISSEVPQNLSASRPQDRQFILSSKKLLLSDSGFYLCAWKGFGGRTDTQYFGPGTRLTVL.

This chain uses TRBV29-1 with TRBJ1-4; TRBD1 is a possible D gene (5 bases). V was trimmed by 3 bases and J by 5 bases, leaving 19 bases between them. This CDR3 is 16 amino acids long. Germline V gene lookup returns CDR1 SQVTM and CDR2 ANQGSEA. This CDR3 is CSVEVFGGSANEKLFF. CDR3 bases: TGCAGCGTTGAGGTCTTTGGGGGGTCGGCGAATGAAAAACTGTTTTTT.

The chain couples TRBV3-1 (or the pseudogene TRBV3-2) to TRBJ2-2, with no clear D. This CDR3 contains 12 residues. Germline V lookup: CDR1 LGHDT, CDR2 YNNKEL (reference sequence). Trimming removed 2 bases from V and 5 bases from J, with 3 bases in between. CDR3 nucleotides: TGTGCCAGCAGCCAACGTACCGGGGAGCTGTTTTTT. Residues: CASSQRTGELFF.

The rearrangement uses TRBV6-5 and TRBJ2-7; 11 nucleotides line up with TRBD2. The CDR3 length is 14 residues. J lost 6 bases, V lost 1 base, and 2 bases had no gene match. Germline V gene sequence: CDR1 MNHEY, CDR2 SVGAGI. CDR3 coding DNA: TGTGCCAGCAGTTACTTAGCGGGGGGGGGCGAGCAGTACTTC. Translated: CASSYLAGGGEQYF.

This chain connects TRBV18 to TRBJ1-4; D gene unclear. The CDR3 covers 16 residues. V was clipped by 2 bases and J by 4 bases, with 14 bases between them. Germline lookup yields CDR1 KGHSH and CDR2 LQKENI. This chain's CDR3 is CASSPGVGGVNEKLFF. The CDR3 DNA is TGTGCCAGCTCACCAGGCGTCGGCGGAGTTAATGAAAAACTGTTTTTT.

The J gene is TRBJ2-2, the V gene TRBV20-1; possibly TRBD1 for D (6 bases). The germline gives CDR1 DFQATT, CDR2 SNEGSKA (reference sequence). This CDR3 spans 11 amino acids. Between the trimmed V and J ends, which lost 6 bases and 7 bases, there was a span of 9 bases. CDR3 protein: CSAEDSGELFF. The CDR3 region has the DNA TGCAGTGCCGAGGACAGCGGGGAGCTGTTTTTT.

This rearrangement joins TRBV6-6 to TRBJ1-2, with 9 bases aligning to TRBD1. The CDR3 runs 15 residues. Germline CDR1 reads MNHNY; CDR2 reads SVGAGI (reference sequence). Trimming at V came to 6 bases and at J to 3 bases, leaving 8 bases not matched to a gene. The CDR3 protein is CASSSPGQGHYGYTF. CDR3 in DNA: TGTGCCAGCAGCTCTCCGGGACAGGGACACTATGGCTACACCTTC.

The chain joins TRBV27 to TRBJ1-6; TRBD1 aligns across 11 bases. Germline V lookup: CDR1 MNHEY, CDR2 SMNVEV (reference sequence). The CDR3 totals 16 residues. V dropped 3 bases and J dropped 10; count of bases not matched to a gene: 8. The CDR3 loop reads CASSFSGQGGGSPLHF. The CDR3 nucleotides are TGTGCCAGCAGTTTTTCGGGACAGGGGGGAGGATCACCCCTCCACTTT.

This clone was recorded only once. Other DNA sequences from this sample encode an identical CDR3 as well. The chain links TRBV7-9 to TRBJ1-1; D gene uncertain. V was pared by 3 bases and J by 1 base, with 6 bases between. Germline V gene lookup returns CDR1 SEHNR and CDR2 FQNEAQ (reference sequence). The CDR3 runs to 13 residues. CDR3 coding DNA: TGTGCCAGCAGCTTTAACACGAACACTGAAGCTTTCTTT. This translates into CASSFNTNTEAFF.

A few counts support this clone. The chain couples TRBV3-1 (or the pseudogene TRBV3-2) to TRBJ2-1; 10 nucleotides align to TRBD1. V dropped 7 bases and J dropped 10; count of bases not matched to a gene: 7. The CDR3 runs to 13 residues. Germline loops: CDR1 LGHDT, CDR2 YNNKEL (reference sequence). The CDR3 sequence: CASKPGQGKEQFF. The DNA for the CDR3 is TGTGCCAGCAAACCGGGACAGGGGAAAGAGCAGTTCTTC.